This T cell receptor beta chain was captured in a study of blood T cell repertoires in COVID-19. Study summary: Acute-phase and convalescent COVID-19 samples originated in the United States, Italy and Spain.

In the authors' workflow: Cell counts per sample came from amplifying reference gene primers. Generated by immunoSEQ multiplex PCR, the TCRdb table keeps only in-frame clones and is missing some. From that table come the V and J calls and clone size; the DNA was used to work out D and trimming. The table lists 200,000 to 250,000 clones, just over 85% of them singletons. Researchers sorted participants into cohorts using their self-reported clinical history. The V and J ends lost 4 bases and 2 bases, in that order; junction bases with no gene match: 11. Germline CDR1 LNHDA, CDR2 SQIVND (reference sequence). CDR3 length: 18 residues.

The chain combines TRBV19 with TRBJ1-5, with TRBD1 matching over 10 bases. The origin of this receptor is a woman in her thirties or forties with acute COVID-19. Source material: PBMCs or T cells enriched from blood (not recorded which). The CDR3 region has the DNA TGTGCCAGTAGTACGTTGGGACAGGGGAGTGGTGGCAATCAGCCCCAGCATTTT. Amino acid sequence: CASSTLGQGSGGNQPQHF.